Below, 3 T cell receptor beta chains from the same sample are listed, as sequenced in a study of PD-1 blockade in classical Hodgkin lymphoma. Time point reported: newly diagnosed, previously untreated cHL patient sample. Thawed PBMCs underwent magnetic negative selection to yield purified CD4+ T cells. Using immunoSEQ multiplex PCR, the repertoire was profiled, and TCRdb retains in-frame clones only, with some absent. Seen here are 30,000 to 40,000 clones, 75% to 90% observed once, and the top ten hold about 0.22%. The material sequenced was CD4+ T cells from blood. The receptors stem from a human donor with classical Hodgkin lymphoma.

This clone was picked up one time. This chain joins TRBV5-1 and TRBJ2-2, with 9 bases aligning to TRBD1. J gave up 6 bases and V 4 bases, and 4 bases lay outside the gene matches. The CDR3 loop spans 14 amino acids. Per the germline V gene, CDR1 is SGHRS and CDR2 is YFSETQ. CDR3 in DNA: TGCGCCAGCAGCAACCGGACAGGGGCCGGGGAGCTGTTTTTT. Translation: CASSNRTGAGELFF.

V and J are TRBV6-6 and TRBJ2-2; 7 bases line up with TRBD1. J gave up 7 bases and V 0 bases, and 5 bases lay outside the gene matches. The CDR3 contains 15 residues. CDR1 MNHNY and CDR2 SVGAGI come from the germline V gene (reference sequence). As DNA, the CDR3 is TGTGCCAGCAGTTACTCGATGACAGGGAGCGGGGAGCTGTTTTTT. This codes for CASSYSMTGSGELFF.

The chain is built from TRBV2 and TRBJ1-2, with D perhaps TRBD1 (6 bases). The V end lost 5 bases, the J end lost 4 bases, and 17 bases lay between the germline ends. The germline gives CDR1 SNHLY, CDR2 FYNNEI. The CDR3 runs 15 residues. The CDR3 loop is CASSLTGEVPYGYTF. CDR3 in DNA: TGTGCCAGCAGTCTGACAGGCGAGGTCCCCTATGGCTACACCTTC. The complete variable domain, with remaining parts taken from reference TRBV2 and TRBJ1-2, reads EPEVTQTPSHQVTQMGQEVILRCVPISNHLYFYWYRQILGQKVEFLVSFYNNEISEKSEIFDDQFSVERPDGSNFTLKIRSTKLEDSAMYFCASSLTGEVPYGYTFGSGTRLTVV.